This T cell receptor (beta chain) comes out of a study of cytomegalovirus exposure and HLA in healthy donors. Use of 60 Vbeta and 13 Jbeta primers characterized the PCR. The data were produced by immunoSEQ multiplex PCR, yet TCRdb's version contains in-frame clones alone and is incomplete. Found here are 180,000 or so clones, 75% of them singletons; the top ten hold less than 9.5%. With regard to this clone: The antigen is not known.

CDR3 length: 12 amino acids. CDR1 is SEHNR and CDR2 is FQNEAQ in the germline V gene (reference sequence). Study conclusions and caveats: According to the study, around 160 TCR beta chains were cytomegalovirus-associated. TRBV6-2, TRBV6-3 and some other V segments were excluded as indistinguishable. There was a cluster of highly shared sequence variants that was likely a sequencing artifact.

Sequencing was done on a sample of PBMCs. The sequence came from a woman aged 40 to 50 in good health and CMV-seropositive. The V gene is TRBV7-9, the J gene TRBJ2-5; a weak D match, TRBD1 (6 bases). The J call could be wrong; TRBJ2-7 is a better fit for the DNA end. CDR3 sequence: CAIGQLSYEQYF. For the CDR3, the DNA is TGTGCCATCGGACAGTTATCCTACGAGCAGTACTTC.